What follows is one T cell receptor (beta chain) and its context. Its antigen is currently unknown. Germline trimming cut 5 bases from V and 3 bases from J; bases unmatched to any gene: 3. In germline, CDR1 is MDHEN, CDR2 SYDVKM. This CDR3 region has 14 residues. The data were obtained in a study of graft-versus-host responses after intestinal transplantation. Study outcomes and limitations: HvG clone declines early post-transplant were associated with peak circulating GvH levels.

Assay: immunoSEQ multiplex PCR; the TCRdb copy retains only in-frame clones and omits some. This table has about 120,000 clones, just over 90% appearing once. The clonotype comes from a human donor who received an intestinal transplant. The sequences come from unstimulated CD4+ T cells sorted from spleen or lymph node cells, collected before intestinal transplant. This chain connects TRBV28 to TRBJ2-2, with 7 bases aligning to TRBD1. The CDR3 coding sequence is TGTGCCAGCAGTCCGGGACAGCACACCGGGGAGCTGTTTTTT. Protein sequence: CASSPGQHTGELFF.